This entry lists 22 T cell receptor beta chains sequenced from one sample in a study of blood T cell repertoires in COVID-19. Clones were read by immunoSEQ multiplex PCR, and TCRdb kept only the in-frame ones, dropping some. The data show tens of thousands of clones, with about 84% seen just once and more than 12% held by the top ten. Sequenced input: peripheral blood. Receptors originate from a woman in her 70s with acute or convalescent COVID-19.

This clone was detected many times. The chain recombines TRBV28 with TRBJ2-2; D is uncertain. In germline, CDR1 is MDHEN, CDR2 SYDVKM. The germline V and J ends were trimmed by 6 bases and 1 base, with 6 bases remaining between them. This CDR3 region has 13 residues. CDR3 amino acids: CASRFGNTGELFF. DNA for the CDR3: TGTGCCAGCAGATTCGGGAACACCGGGGAGCTGTTTTTT. The full variable domain, completed using reference TRBV28 and TRBJ2-2, is DVKVTQSSRYLVKRTGEKVFLECVQDMDHENMFWYRQDPGLGLRLIYFSYDVKMKEKGDIPEGYSVSREKKERFSLILESASTNQTSMYLCASRFGNTGELFFGEGSRLTVL.

This clone was counted a few times. This chain links TRBV11-3 with TRBJ2-1, with D hard to call. The CDR3 is 15 amino acids. V gave up 1 base and J gave up 3 bases, with 10 bases separating them. The germline gives CDR1 SGHNT, CDR2 YENEEA. CDR3 DNA sequence: TGTGCCAGCAGCTTAGCAGAAAATTACTACAATGAGCAGTTCTTC. Translated, it gives CASSLAENYYNEQFF. Full variable domain (rest looked up from reference TRBV11-3 and TRBJ2-1): EAGVVQSPRYKIIEKKQPVAFWCNPISGHNTLYWYLQNLGQGPELLIRYENEEAVDDSQLPKDRFSAERLKGVDSTLKIQPAELGDSAVYLCASSLAENYYNEQFFGPGTRLTVL.

The chain joins TRBV6-5 to TRBJ1-1; no firm D call. Trimming shortened V by 0 bases and J by 1 base, and 9 bases separated the two germline ends. CDR3 length equals 15 residues. Per germline, CDR1 MNHEY and CDR2 SVGAGI. The CDR3 loop reads CASSYSRVPNTEAFF. The CDR3 DNA reads TGTGCCAGCAGTTACTCGAGGGTTCCGAACACTGAAGCTTTCTTT.

This chain joins TRBV19 and TRBJ2-1; no clear D. Trimming stripped 6 bases from V and 5 bases from J, with 14 bases between. This CDR3 comprises 14 residues. The V gene's germline CDR1 is LNHDA and CDR2 SQIVND (reference sequence). CDR3 loop: CASSLKPGDNEQFF. The CDR3 DNA is TGTGCCAGTAGCCTTAAGCCCGGAGACAATGAGCAGTTCTTC.

The chain recombines TRBV15 with TRBJ2-5; TRBD2 aligns across 16 bases. CDR1 is LNHNV and CDR2 is YYDKDF in the germline V gene (reference sequence). The ends lost 8 bases at V and 5 bases at J; junction bases unmatched: 11. The CDR3 runs to 17 residues. The CDR3 coding sequence is TGTGCCACCTCCGGTGGGACTAGCGGGGGGGCCGTGGAGACCCAGTACTTC. Its translation is CATSGGTSGGAVETQYF.

This clone appeared a single time. In nucleotides, the CDR3 is TGTGCCAGCAGGGCTAGCGGGAGTAATGAGCAGTTCTTC. The encoded protein is CASRASGSNEQFF. The chain has TRBV7-2 and TRBJ2-1; 10 positions match TRBD2. V lost 6 bases, J lost 7 bases, and 3 bases stayed unmatched. The CDR3 length is 13 residues. CDR1 is SGHTA, CDR2 FQGNSA, per germline.

The genes are TRBV11-2 and TRBJ2-1, with D unresolved. The CDR3 loop spans 14 amino acids. Trimming removed 0 bases from V and 6 bases from J, with 9 bases in between. Germline CDR1 reads SGHAT; CDR2 reads FQNNGV. The CDR3 region has the DNA TGTGCCAGCAGCTTAGATGTAGCCGGCAATGAGCAGTTCTTC. Its protein is CASSLDVAGNEQFF.

V is TRBV28 and J is TRBJ2-2, with D unresolved. This CDR3 is built from 12 residues. Trimming removed 6 bases at V and 2 bases at J, with 4 bases between. In germline, CDR1 is MDHEN, CDR2 SYDVKM. Written as DNA, the CDR3 is TGTGCCAGCAGCCAAAACACCGGGGAGCTGTTTTTT. It is translated as CASSQNTGELFF.

The CDR3 sequence is CASSLDRDTEAFF. The CDR3, as DNA: TGTGCCAGCAGCTTAGACAGGGACACTGAAGCTTTCTTT. The chain uses TRBV11-3 and TRBJ1-1; TRBD1 might be the D (5 bases). Trimming took off 0 bases at V and 3 bases at J, with 5 bases between the two ends. The CDR3 contains 13 residues. The germline CDR1 and CDR2 sequences are SGHNT and YENEEA.

V and J are TRBV6-1 and TRBJ1-2; D call uncertain. Germline values: CDR1 MNHNS, CDR2 SASEGT. There are 20 residues in the CDR3. Between the trimmed V and J ends, which lost 1 base and 8 bases, there was a span of 32 bases. The CDR3 nucleotides read TGTGCCAGCAGTGAAGGGAAGAAGACGAGGAGATGGGAGAGAGGGCTGGGCTACACCTTC. Protein sequence: CASSEGKKTRRWERGLGYTF.

The V call is TRBV10-3, the J call TRBJ1-2; D gene ambiguous. Trimming took off 6 bases at V and 1 base at J, with 9 bases between the two ends. This CDR3 contains 13 residues. Per the germline V gene, CDR1 is ENHRY and CDR2 is SYGVKD. In nucleotides, the CDR3 is TGTGCCATCAGCCCACAAGTTAACTATGGCTACACCTTC. Translation gives CAISPQVNYGYTF.

This chain links TRBV29-1 with TRBJ2-3, with D possibly matching TRBD2 (5 bases). Germline V gene lookup returns CDR1 SQVTM and CDR2 ANQGSEA. Trimming took 6 bases from V and 1 from J, leaving 8 bases between them. The CDR3 has 12 amino acids. In nucleotides, the CDR3 is TGCAGCGTGGGGAGAGGCACAGATACGCAGTATTTT. It specifies CSVGRGTDTQYF.

This clone has just one count. This chain connects TRBV6-6 to TRBJ2-7, with D tentatively TRBD2 (6 bases). The V gene lost 7 bases and the J gene lost 1 base, with 11 bases spanning the gap. Looked up from germline, CDR1 is MNHNY and CDR2 is SVGAGI (reference sequence). The CDR3 loop spans 13 amino acids. The CDR3 region has the DNA TGTGCCAGCACGGCGGGATGGTCCTACGAGCAGTACGTC. Protein product: CASTAGWSYEQYV.

The chain joins TRBV29-1 to TRBJ1-1, with a possible D match to TRBD1 (6 bases). The ends were cut back, 0 bases at V and 1 base at J, with 9 bases in the middle. CDR3 length equals 14 residues. Germline CDR1 SQVTM, CDR2 ANQGSEA. Here the CDR3 reads CSVEEARGNTEAFF. The CDR3 region has the DNA TGCAGCGTTGAAGAGGCCAGGGGGAACACTGAAGCTTTCTTT.

This clone occurred a few times. The genes are TRBV24-1 and TRBJ2-5; a possible D gene is TRBD2 (7 bases). Germline values: CDR1 KGHDR, CDR2 SFDVKD. The CDR3 covers 15 residues. Between the trimmed V and J ends, which lost 3 bases and 4 bases, there was a span of 14 bases. The CDR3 loop reads CATSDPGGPGETQYF. The CDR3 DNA sequence: TGTGCCACCAGTGATCCCGGGGGGCCGGGAGAGACCCAGTACTTC.

V usage is TRBV3-1 (or the pseudogene TRBV3-2) and J usage is TRBJ2-5, with 10 bases matching TRBD2. CDR3 length: 22 amino acids. With V trimmed by 3 bases and J by 0 bases, 22 bases remained unmatched. Looked up from germline, CDR1 is LGHDT and CDR2 is YNNKEL (reference sequence). This CDR3 is CASSHDRLAGDSATKYQETQYF. CDR3 in DNA: TGTGCCAGCAGCCACGACAGGCTAGCGGGAGACTCGGCGACGAAGTACCAAGAGACCCAGTACTTC.

This sequence joins TRBV6-5 and TRBJ1-5; 9 bases are a match to TRBD1. Trimming at V came to 8 bases and at J to 4 bases, leaving 6 bases not matched to a gene. The CDR3 contains 14 residues. CDR1 is MNHEY and CDR2 is SVGAGI in the germline V gene. This CDR3 is CASDRDRVNQPQHF. Here the CDR3 DNA reads TGTGCCAGCGACCGGGACAGGGTTAATCAGCCCCAGCATTTT.

The rearrangement links TRBV29-1 to TRBJ1-1; 9 bases align to TRBD1. CDR1 and CDR2 from the germline V gene are SQVTM and ANQGSEA. V lost 7 bases, J lost 3 bases, and 6 bases stayed unmatched. The CDR3 is made up of 13 amino acids. CDR3 residues: CSAQGAGDTEAFF. DNA for the CDR3: TGCAGCGCACAGGGGGCCGGGGACACTGAAGCTTTCTTT.

The gene calls are TRBV28 and TRBJ1-4; 10 positions agree with TRBD1. Germline CDR1 and CDR2: MDHEN and SYDVKM. The CDR3 is made up of 15 amino acids. Losses at the gene ends were 2 bases for V and 8 bases for J; bases not matched to a gene: 5. The CDR3 DNA sequence: TGTGCCAGCAGTTTAGGTGGGACAGGGGTGGAAAAACTGTTTTTT. It codes for CASSLGGTGVEKLFF.

The chain is built from TRBV24-1 and TRBJ2-1; 9 bases match TRBD2. V lost 0 bases, J lost 9 bases, and 17 bases stayed unmatched. CDR3 length: 19 residues. Germline values: CDR1 KGHDR, CDR2 SFDVKD. The DNA for the CDR3 is TGTGCCACCAGTGATTTGCCCCCCTATGCTAGCGGGATAGGAGGTGAGCAGTTCTTC. Its translation is CATSDLPPYASGIGGEQFF.

The chain's CDR3 is CASSPGHRLNYGYTF. The CDR3 region has the DNA TGTGCCAGCAGCCCGGGACACAGACTTAACTATGGCTACACCTTC. The chain links TRBV5-6 to TRBJ1-2, with a weak D call TRBD1 (6 bases). This CDR3 comprises 15 residues. V was clipped by 4 bases and J by 1 base, with 14 bases between them. Germline V gives CDR1 SGHDT, CDR2 YYEEEE.

The chain is built from TRBV19 and TRBJ2-3; 7 bases agree with TRBD1. This CDR3 spans 14 amino acids. Germline CDR1 and CDR2: LNHDA and SQIVND (reference sequence). Trimming cost V 5 bases and J 4 bases; bases outside gene matches: 6. CDR3 DNA: TGTGCCAGTAGTCAGAGGACAGGCCCAGATACGCAGTATTTT. The encoded protein is CASSQRTGPDTQYF. Complete variable domain (other parts from reference TRBV19 and TRBJ2-3): DGGITQSPKYLFRKEGQNVTLSCEQNLNHDAMYWYRQDPGQGLRLIYYSQIVNDFQKGDIAEGYSVSREKKESFPLTVTSAQKNPTAFYLCASSQRTGPDTQYFGPGTRLTVL.